These T cell receptor beta chains were read from a single sample in a study of blood T cell repertoires in COVID-19. The method was immunoSEQ multiplex PCR; TCRdb's version includes in-frame clones alone and lacks a portion of them. Of 190,000 or so clones listed, 94% are singletons. The sample comprised peripheral blood. The source is a man in his thirties or forties with COVID-19, enrolled during active disease. Each CDR3 is given with its conserved first and last residue. D genes are given only for firm matches. Some rows mark clone size as missing; the rest say once, few, many or name a class of expanded clone.

v_call,clone_size,cdr3_length,d_call,j_call,cdr3_nt,cdr3_aa
TRBV28,-,15,-,TRBJ1-2,TGTGCCAGCAGTACAGGCGGCAGACCCTACTATGGCTACACCTTC,CASSTGGRPYYGYTF
TRBV7-2,once,14,-,TRBJ2-3,TGTGCCAGCAGCGAGCAGGCCCTCACAGATACGCAGTATTTT,CASSEQALTDTQYF
TRBV5-1,-,12,TRBD1,TRBJ2-7,TGCGCCAGCAGCTGGGACAGCTACGAGCAGTACTTC,CASSWDSYEQYF
TRBV28,-,12,-,TRBJ1-2,TGTGCCAGCCGGGGAGAAAACTATGGCTACACCTTC,CASRGENYGYTF
TRBV5-1,-,15,TRBD1,TRBJ2-1,TGCGCCAGCAGCCAACAGGGGTTAGGCTCGGGTGAGCAGTTCTTC,CASSQQGLGSGEQFF
TRBV2,-,15,-,TRBJ2-2,TGTGCCAGCAGTATGACTAGGGGTGGCACCGGGGAGCTGTTTTTT,CASSMTRGGTGELFF
TRBV5-6,-,15,-,TRBJ2-3,TGTGCCAGCAGCCTCCGAGGACTTGGATCCGATACGCAGTATTTT,CASSLRGLGSDTQYF
TRBV9,-,13,-,TRBJ2-5,TGTGCCAGCAGCGTCGGAGATGAAGAGACCCAGTACTTC,CASSVGDEETQYF
TRBV6-2/TRBV6-3,-,13,-,TRBJ1-2,TGTGCCAGCAGTCGGGGGACCAACTATGGCTACACCTTC,CASSRGTNYGYTF
TRBV12-3/TRBV12-4,-,11,-,TRBJ1-2,TGTGCCAGCAGTTCAGGGGATGGCTACACCTTC,CASSSGDGYTF
TRBV6-5,-,16,TRBD2,TRBJ2-5,TGTGCCAGCAGTTACTACAAGCGGGGGGGCCGTGAGACCCAGTACTTC,CASSYYKRGGRETQYF
TRBV7-7,-,14,TRBD1,TRBJ1-6,TGTGCCAGCAGCCAAGGACAGGCGGGATCACCCCTCCACTTT,CASSQGQAGSPLHF
TRBV2,-,14,-,TRBJ2-7,TGTGCCAGCATTCCCACTGTAACCTCTAACGAGCAGTACTTC,CASIPTVTSNEQYF
TRBV7-9,-,19,-,TRBJ1-4,TGTGCCAGCAGCTTAATCAATAGGGGCAGGCGAACAACTAATGAAAAACTGTTTTTT,CASSLINRGRRTTNEKLFF
TRBV19,-,14,-,TRBJ1-6,TGTGCCAGTAGTCCGGGGGGATATAATTCACCCCTCCACTTT,CASSPGGYNSPLHF
TRBV7-9,-,11,-,TRBJ1-1,TGTGCCAGCAGCTTAGACTCTGAAGCTTTCTTT,CASSLDSEAFF
TRBV12-3/TRBV12-4,-,13,TRBD1,TRBJ1-6,TGTGCCAGCAGCGCCGGGACAGGGGCACCCCTCCACTTT,CASSAGTGAPLHF
TRBV24-1,-,13,-,TRBJ2-3,TGTGCCACCAGTGACCACAGGGGAGGTGATCAGTATTTT,CATSDHRGGDQYF
TRBV19,few,16,TRBD2,TRBJ2-3,TGTGCCAGTAGTTCTATAGCGGGGAGCGGCACAGATACGCAGTATTTT,CASSSIAGSGTDTQYF
TRBV21-1,-,17,-,TRBJ1-2,TGTGCCAGCAGCCCAGAAAAGGAACAGGGATGGGGCTATGGCTACACCTTC,CASSPEKEQGWGYGYTF
TRBV3-1/TRBV3-2,-,13,-,TRBJ2-7,TGTGCCAGCAGCCAATCTGGGGGGTACGAGCAGTACTTC,CASSQSGGYEQYF
TRBV27,-,15,TRBD2,TRBJ2-7,TGTGCCAGCGGACCAATAGCGGGGGGCCCCTACGAGCAGTACTTC,CASGPIAGGPYEQYF
TRBV9,once,16,-,TRBJ2-4,TGTGCCAGCAGCGTAGCTACGGGAGACAGTGGTAACATTCAGTACTTC,CASSVATGDSGNIQYF
TRBV3-1/TRBV3-2,once,15,TRBD1,TRBJ1-2,TGTGCCAGCAGCAAGTTTCGGACAGGGCTAGATGGCTACACCTTC,CASSKFRTGLDGYTF
TRBV3-1/TRBV3-2,-,15,TRBD2,TRBJ2-1,TGTGCCAGCAGCCAAGTGCGGGGGGGGTACAATGAGCAGTTCTTC,CASSQVRGGYNEQFF
TRBV14,-,17,TRBD2,TRBJ2-6,TGTGCCAGCAGCCAACGGGGGGGACTCTCTGGGGCCAACGTCCTGACTTTC,CASSQRGGLSGANVLTF
TRBV4-2,-,16,-,TRBJ2-5,TGTGCCAGCAGCCCCCCTCAGGGATACCCCCAAGAGACCCAGTACTTC,CASSPPQGYPQETQYF
TRBV24-1,-,15,TRBD2,TRBJ2-1,TGTGCCACCAGTGTGGGTAGCGGGGGCCACAATGAGCAGTTCTTC,CATSVGSGGHNEQFF
TRBV12-3/TRBV12-4,-,13,TRBD1,TRBJ2-3,TGTGCCAGCAACAGGGGGGGCACAGATACGCAGTATTTT,CASNRGGTDTQYF
TRBV4-2,-,19,TRBD2,TRBJ2-5,TGTGCCAGCAGCCAAGACTGGGTCCTAGCGGGGGAAGCGAAAAAGACCCAGTACTTC,CASSQDWVLAGEAKKTQYF
TRBV9,-,14,-,TRBJ1-2,TGTGCCAGCAGCGTAGTCCCGGGGGGCAATGGCTACACCTTC,CASSVVPGGNGYTF
TRBV7-9,-,14,-,TRBJ1-1,TGTGCCAGCAGCCCCTTCGGAGGAGAGCCTGAAGCTTTCTTT,CASSPFGGEPEAFF
TRBV11-2,-,16,TRBD1,TRBJ1-1,TGTGCCAGCAGCACCGGACAGGGGGGCCCTAACACTGAAGCTTTCTTT,CASSTGQGGPNTEAFF
TRBV10-3,-,14,-,TRBJ1-2,TGTGCCATCGGTGGGGGCGGGGAGGGTGATGGCTACACCTTC,CAIGGGGEGDGYTF
TRBV4-1,-,14,TRBD1,TRBJ1-6,TGCGCCAGCAGTAGCGGACAGGCCCGTTCACCCCTCCACTTT,CASSSGQARSPLHF
TRBV2,-,12,-,TRBJ1-1,TGTGCCAGCAGGGGACAAAACACTGAAGCTTTCTTT,CASRGQNTEAFF
TRBV20-1,-,15,-,TRBJ2-3,TGCAGTGCTAGTGACACACAGGGTTACACAGATACGCAGTATTTT,CSASDTQGYTDTQYF
TRBV9,-,13,-,TRBJ2-5,TGTGCCAGCAGCGCTAACTCTGGAGAGACCCAGTACTTC,CASSANSGETQYF
TRBV5-5,-,17,-,TRBJ2-1,TGTGCCAGCAGCTTGGATGGTTCCGCGGGCTCCTACAATGAGCAGTTCTTC,CASSLDGSAGSYNEQFF